The present entry profiles one TCR beta chain with its context. This sample was taken from a study of blood T cell repertoires in COVID-19. Overall study: The origin of the acute and convalescent COVID-19 samples was the United States, Italy and Spain. T cells, B-cell-depleted T cells, or PBMCs supplied cDNA or gDNA.

Per the original methods: Using reference gene primer amplification, nucleated cell counts were estimated. Generated by immunoSEQ multiplex PCR, the TCRdb table keeps only in-frame clones and is missing some. D and trimming were read from the DNA, whereas the V and J calls and clone size are those reported in that table. The profile shows about 31,000 clones, about 90% of them singletons. The CDR3 loop spans 15 amino acids. Per the germline V gene, CDR1 is SGHNT and CDR2 is YENEEA. The junction had 10 bases not matched to a gene; V was cut back by 2 bases and J by 10 bases. The TCR comes from a human donor with active COVID-19. The donor label of this sample is uncertain. The sequenced sample consisted of peripheral blood. This rearrangement joins TRBV11-3 to TRBJ2-3; 9 nucleotides agree with TRBD1. The CDR3 is CASSLSGTGSQPQYF. The DNA of the CDR3 is TGTGCCAGCAGCTTATCCGGGACAGGGTCCCAACCGCAGTATTTT. The variable domain in full, completed from reference TRBV11-3 and TRBJ2-3, reads EAGVVQSPRYKIIEKKQPVAFWCNPISGHNTLYWYLQNLGQGPELLIRYENEEAVDDSQLPKDRFSAERLKGVDSTLKIQPAELGDSAVYLCASSLSGTGSQPQYFGPGTRLTVL.